This T cell receptor (beta chain) was sequenced during a study of shared clonotypes between healthy human individuals. An assay was performed, and its level was deep. The protocol was immunoSEQ multiplex PCR, while the TCRdb copy is restricted to in-frame clones and leaves out a portion. Of about 980,000 clones in the sample, about three quarters were seen once. CDR3 length equals 13 residues. Germline lookup yields CDR1 SGHRS and CDR2 YFSETQ. Trimming cost V 0 bases and J 3 bases, with 7 bases left between them. In its sample, this clone was seen once. The same CDR3 can be traced to other DNA sequences in this sample.

This receptor was taken from a young man in good health. This chain uses TRBV5-1 with TRBJ2-7, with unresolved D. Sequencing was carried out using memory CD4+ T cells sorted from blood. This sample's subset: CD45RA-negative fraction. This CDR3 is CASSLEGSYEQYF. In nucleotides, the CDR3 is TGCGCCAGCAGCTTGGAGGGCAGCTACGAGCAGTACTTC.